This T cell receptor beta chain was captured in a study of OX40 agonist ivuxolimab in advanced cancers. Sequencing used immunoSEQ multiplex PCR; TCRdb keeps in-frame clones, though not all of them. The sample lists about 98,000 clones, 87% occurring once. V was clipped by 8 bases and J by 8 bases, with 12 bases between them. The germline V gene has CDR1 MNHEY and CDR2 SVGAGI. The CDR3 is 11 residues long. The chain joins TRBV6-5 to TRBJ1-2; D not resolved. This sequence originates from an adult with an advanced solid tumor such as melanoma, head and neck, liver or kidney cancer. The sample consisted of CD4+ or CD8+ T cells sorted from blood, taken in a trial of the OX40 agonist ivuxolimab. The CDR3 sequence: CASWPGKGYTF. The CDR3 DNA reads TGTGCCAGCTGGCCGGGGAAAGGCTACACCTTC.